These 20 T cell receptor beta chains were all obtained from the same sample, sequenced in a study of tumor-infiltrating lymphocytes in primary liver carcinoma. Without any cell sorting, 20-30 mg of bulk tissue yielded co-extracted RNA and DNA. Making TCR beta cDNA involved 400 to 600 ng total RNA and a constant-region primer. Each TCR beta library was derived from three nested multiplex PCR rounds that employed slightly modified ARM-PCR. Use of TRBV1-TRBV30 forward primers with a C-beta reverse primer characterized the first two PCR rounds, which lasted 10 cycles each. TCRdb independently ran MiXCR on the multiplex PCR reads; one entry per CDR3 protein. The sample has approximately 88,000 distinct CDR3 sequences; about 73% are singletons. The sample consisted of tumor-adjacent normal liver tissue. The source of these receptors is a middle-aged man with primary liver carcinoma and hepatitis B virus infection.

Remarks on this clonotype: A much more abundant neighbour one base away suggests this may be a read error. CDR3 region: CASSWGGTNTDAFF. CDR3 DNA: TGTGCCAGCAGTTGGGGGGGGACCAACACTGATGCTTTCTTT. The rearrangement uses TRBV5-6 and TRBJ1-1; tentative D call: TRBD1 (5 bases). The germline V gene encodes CDR1 SGHDT and CDR2 YYEEEE. The CDR3 totals 14 residues.

This clonotype was picked up one time. At one end, the junction sequence differs from germline, possibly due to a read error. The V gene is TRBV6-6, the J gene TRBJ1-1; D unclear. The CDR3 consists of 13 residues. Germline V gives CDR1 MNHNY, CDR2 SVGAGI (reference sequence). This CDR3 reads CASSLDWNTEGFF. The DNA for the CDR3 is TGTGCCAGCAGCCTGGACTGGAACACTGAAGGTTTCTTT.

Notes on this clonotype: A much larger clone differs from this one at a single base, so this may be a read error. The J gene is TRBJ2-7, the V gene TRBV4-2; 11 bases are a match to TRBD2. CDR1 and CDR2 from the germline V gene are LGHNA and YNFKEQ. The CDR3 totals 16 residues. The CDR3 DNA is TGTGCCAGCACCCAAGGGGAGCTAGCGGGAGGCCACGAGCAGTACTTC. Translation: CASTQGELAGGHEQYF.

The rearrangement links TRBV6-2 or TRBV6-3 to TRBJ2-3; D is perhaps TRBD1 (6 bases). V was trimmed by 5 bases and J by 6 bases, leaving 24 bases between them. The CDR3 extends over 17 amino acids. Germline-derived CDR1 and CDR2 are MNHEY and SVGEGT. As DNA, the CDR3 is TGTGCCAGCAGTCAACTTTACAGGGTCAGTCGGAGGGATACGCAGTATTTT. It encodes CASSQLYRVSRRDTQYF.

The chain employs TRBV30 and TRBJ2-7; D uncertain. V lost 0 bases and J 5 bases, leaving 11 bases between the germline ends. The CDR3 sequence is 13 residues long. CDR1 GTSNPN and CDR2 SVGIG come from the germline V gene (reference sequence). The DNA of the CDR3 is TGTGCCTGGAGTGTACGGGTAGTTAACGAGCAGTACTTC. The encoded protein is CAWSVRVVNEQYF.

This clonotype was observed a few times. This may be a read error: a much more frequent sequence differs by one nucleotide. The chain links TRBV12-3 or TRBV12-4 to TRBJ2-3; 10 bases are shared with TRBD1. The CDR3 is made up of 20 amino acids. CDR3 sequence: CVSSFHPTAFRTGGTDTQYF. The CDR3 bases are TGTGTCAGCAGTTTCCACCCCACTGCCTTTAGGACAGGGGGAACAGATACGCAGTATTTT.

This clonotype came up many times. The chain links TRBV6-1 to TRBJ2-5; 8 bases are shared with TRBD1. Germline trimming cut 8 bases from V and 5 bases from J; bases unmatched to any gene: 4. The CDR3 spans 12 residues. The germline V gene encodes CDR1 MNHNS and CDR2 SASEGT. The CDR3 spells CASGQGPETQYF. CDR3 bases: TGTGCCAGCGGACAGGGTCCGGAGACCCAGTACTTC.

Many counts were recorded for this clonotype. The chain employs TRBV10-2 and TRBJ2-2; D may be TRBD2 (6 bases). The germline V gene encodes CDR1 WSHSY and CDR2 SAAADI. Deletions cut 4 bases from V and 1 base from J, with 13 bases between. This CDR3 has 16 amino acids. The CDR3 region has the DNA TGCGCCAGCAGTGTGGCGCGGGGATGGAACACCGGGGAGCTGTTTTTT. As protein: CASSVARGWNTGELFF.

The V and J genes are TRBV12-3 or TRBV12-4 and TRBJ2-7; D unclear. The length of the CDR3 is 13 residues. The germline V and J ends were trimmed by 1 base and 9 bases, with 13 bases remaining between them. The CDR3 protein is CASSLGTSDGQYF. The CDR3 DNA is TGTGCCAGCAGTTTAGGGACGTCGGACGGGCAGTACTTC.

The table lists this clonotype with a few counts. One end of the junction varies from germline; a read error may be responsible. V and J are TRBV6-5 and TRBJ1-1; possible D gene TRBD1, 6 bases. CDR1 MNHEY and CDR2 SVGAGI come from the germline V gene. There are 16 residues in the CDR3. The CDR3 DNA reads TGTGCCAGCAGTCTGGGTGTGAGGACAGATTATAGTGAAGTTTTCTTT. It is translated as CASSLGVRTDYSEVFF.

Turning to this clonotype: One junction end disagrees with the germline gene, perhaps due to a read error. The V call is TRBV2, the J call TRBJ2-3; no clear D. This CDR3 region has 16 residues. Germline CDR1 reads SNHLY; CDR2 reads FYNNEI. The CDR3: CASSSPTGISTDMQYF. In DNA form, the CDR3 reads TGTGCCAGCAGTTCCCCAACTGGGATCAGCACAGATATGCAGTATTTT.

This clonotype showed up many times. CDR3 DNA sequence: TGTGCCAGCAGCTTATCAGGGGGCCCCAATGAGCAGTTCTTC. Its protein product is CASSLSGGPNEQFF. The chain employs TRBV11-3 and TRBJ2-1; 8 positions match TRBD1. CDR1 is SGHNT and CDR2 is YENEEA in the germline V gene. J was trimmed by 6 bases and V by 2 bases; bases with no gene match: 3. The CDR3 is made up of 14 amino acids.

For this clonotype: Sequence at one end of the junction differs from germline and may be a read error. This chain uses TRBV11-1 with TRBJ2-5, with a weak D call TRBD2 (5 bases). The CDR3 is 19 residues long. The germline CDR1 and CDR2 sequences are SGHAT and FQDESV (reference sequence). The CDR3 region has the DNA TGTGCAAGCAGCCTGCCCCCGGAGGTCAGGAAGAACTTCCAAGAGACCCAGTACTTC. Its protein product is CASSLPPEVRKNFQETQYF.

This clonotype was seen ten or more times. This chain connects TRBV5-6 to TRBJ2-5, with TRBD1 identical over 7 bases. Germline CDR1 SGHDT, CDR2 YYEEEE. This CDR3 spans 14 amino acids. The ends lost 1 base at V and 4 bases at J; junction bases unmatched: 4. The CDR3 protein is CASSLTGVGETQYF. The CDR3 DNA follows: TGTGCCAGCAGCTTGACAGGGGTGGGAGAGACCCAGTACTTC.

As concerns this clonotype: Possible read error: a much larger clone is one base away. V gene TRBV10-3 combines with J gene TRBJ2-3; 9 nucleotides match TRBD2. Trimming cost V 6 bases and J 7 bases; bases outside gene matches: 11. CDR1 and CDR2 (germline): ENHRY, SYGVKD. This CDR3 is built from 15 residues. CDR3 DNA: TGTGCCATCAGGGGAGCGGGAGGTGGCGCAAATACGCAGTATTTT. Translated: CAIRGAGGGANTQYF.

To note about this clonotype: As the CDR3 is not closed by the conserved phenylalanine or tryptophan, this likely results from a read error. This chain connects TRBV5-4 to TRBJ2-3, with no clear D. The CDR3 spans 13 residues. V shed 0 bases and J shed 3 bases, with 5 bases lying between them. Germline CDR1 and CDR2: SGHNT and YYREEE (reference sequence). The CDR3, as DNA: TGTGCCAGCAGCTTGGGATCGACAGATACGCAGTATATT. Its protein is CASSLGSTDTQYI.

The V and J genes are TRBV19 and TRBJ2-7; D possibly uses TRBD1 or TRBD2 (5 bases each). The germline V and J ends were trimmed by 3 bases and 2 bases, with 14 bases remaining between them. The germline V gene has CDR1 LNHDA and CDR2 SQIVND (reference sequence). CDR3 length equals 15 residues. For the CDR3, the DNA is TGTGCCAGTAGTATTCCTCGGGACGCTACCTACGAGCAGTACTTC. Protein product: CASSIPRDATYEQYF.

About this clonotype: Here the CDR3 omits its conserved ending phenylalanine or tryptophan, so a read error is the likely source. The J gene is TRBJ2-7, the V gene TRBV25-1, with D perhaps TRBD1 (5 bases). The ends were cut back, 6 bases at V and 7 bases at J, with 19 bases in the middle. CDR3 length equals 14 residues. Germline CDR1 and CDR2: MGHDK and SYGVNS. This CDR3 reads CASRSGLPLEEQYL. CDR3 coding DNA: TGTGCCAGCAGATCAGGGCTACCCCTGGAGGAGCAGTACCTC.

For this clonotype: An end of the junction differs from the germline gene, which may be a read error. The gene calls are TRBV28 and TRBJ1-2; tentative D call: TRBD1 (6 bases). Germline values: CDR1 MDHEN, CDR2 SYDVKM. The CDR3 is 13 residues long. CDR3 in amino acids: CAGSGQGPYGYAF. For the CDR3, the DNA is TGTGCCGGCTCTGGGCAGGGGCCCTATGGCTACGCCTTC.

J is TRBJ2-1 and V is TRBV6-5; a weak D match, TRBD1 (5 bases). The CDR3 has 15 residues. The germline V gene encodes CDR1 MNHEY and CDR2 SVGAGI. The CDR3 DNA reads TGTACCATCAGGGAATATAGGAGCTCCTACAATGAGCAGTTCTTC. This codes for CTIREYRSSYNEQFF.